This T cell receptor (beta chain) appears in the sequencing data of a study of blood T cell repertoires in COVID-19. Overall study context: Sources were T cells, B-cell-depleted T cells, or PBMCs; the material itself was cDNA or gDNA.

Assay used: immunoSEQ multiplex PCR; TCRdb lists only in-frame clones, some missing. The table includes about 320,000 clones, 85% detected once. Cohort allocation depended upon clinical history that participants reported. The germline gives CDR1 SGHVS, CDR2 FQNEAQ. CDR3 size: 18 residues. The V segment lost 0 bases and the J segment 3 bases; nucleotides outside the gene matches: 7. The sample was PBMCs or T cells enriched from blood (not recorded which). The chain employs TRBV7-8 and TRBJ1-3; 11 positions match TRBD1. The TCR comes from a woman in her 30s who had been exposed to COVID-19. Here the CDR3 reads CASSLAGGQGAFGNTIYF. In DNA form, the CDR3 reads TGTGCCAGCAGCTTAGCGGGTGGACAGGGGGCATTTGGAAACACCATATATTTT.